This TCR beta chain was identified in a study of blood T cells in healthy people across ages. A sample-barcoded 5' primer and a J-beta primer mix were used in a second PCR of roughly 6 to 11 cycles. Each single sample gave us at least 2.5 million CDR3-containing paired-end reads. TCRdb called the 5' RACE reads again in MiXCR, with one record for every CDR3 protein. Found here are hundreds of thousands of distinct CDR3 sequences, around 43% of them singletons; the top ten hold around 30%. There are a few counts of this clonotype. The V and J ends lost 4 bases and 4 bases respectively, with 10 bases between them. CDR3 length equals 13 residues. Germline assignment: CDR1 LNHNV and CDR2 YYDKDF (reference sequence).

This TCR was sampled from a man at least 80 years old in good health. The rearrangement joins TRBV15 to TRBJ2-5; no firm D call. Specimen: blood. The CDR3 spells CATSTSAPETQYF. DNA of the CDR3: TGTGCCACCAGCACCTCCGCCCCAGAGACCCAGTACTTC. Variable domain in full (rest from reference TRBV15 and TRBJ2-5): DAMVIQNPRYQVTQFGKPVTLSCSQTLNHNVMYWYQQKSSQAPKLLFHYYDKDFNNEADTPDNFQSRRPNTSFCFLDIRSPGLGDTAMYLCATSTSAPETQYFGPGTRLLVL.